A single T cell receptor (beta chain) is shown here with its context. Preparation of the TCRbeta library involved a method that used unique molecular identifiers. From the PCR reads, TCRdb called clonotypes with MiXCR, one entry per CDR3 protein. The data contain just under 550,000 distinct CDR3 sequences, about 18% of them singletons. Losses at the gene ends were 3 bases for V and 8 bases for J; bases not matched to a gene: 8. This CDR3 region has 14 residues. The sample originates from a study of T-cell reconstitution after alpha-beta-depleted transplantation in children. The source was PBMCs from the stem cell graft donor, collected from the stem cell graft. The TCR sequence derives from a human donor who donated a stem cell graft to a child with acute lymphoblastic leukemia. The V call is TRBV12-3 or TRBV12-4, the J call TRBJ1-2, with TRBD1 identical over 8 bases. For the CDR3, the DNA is TGTGCCAGCAGTTTGAACCAGGGGGCAGGAGGCTACACCTTC. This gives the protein CASSLNQGAGGYTF.